The 3 T cell receptor beta chains given below trace back to one sample, sequenced in a study of early T cells in non-severe SARS-CoV-2 infection. One entry per CDR3 protein, called by TCRdb with MiXCR from the 5' RACE reads. Among 55,000 to 75,000 distinct CDR3 sequences listed, more than 10% were seen once. The material sequenced was whole blood. The origin of the receptors is an adult who was a healthcare worker with PCR-confirmed SARS-CoV-2 infection or an uninfected control (not recorded which).

In its sample, this clonotype was seen many times. The genes are TRBV5-1 and TRBJ1-3, with 11 positions matching TRBD1. CDR3 length equals 17 residues. V lost 4 bases to trimming and J lost 3 bases; unmatched junction nucleotides: 9. The V gene's germline CDR1 is SGHRS and CDR2 YFSETQ. CDR3 sequence reads: CASSGGTGGSFGNTIYF. CDR3 DNA sequence: TGCGCCAGCAGCGGAGGGACAGGGGGTAGCTTTGGAAACACCATATATTTT.

In this sample, this clonotype turned up many times. The chain couples TRBV30 to TRBJ1-3; D perhaps matches TRBD1 (5 bases). CDR1 is GTSNPN and CDR2 is SVGIG in the germline V gene (reference sequence). Trimming stripped 7 bases from V and 0 bases from J, with 10 bases between. The CDR3 is 13 residues long. Written as DNA, the CDR3 is TGTGCCTCACGGGGGAGCTCTGGAAACACCATATATTTT. Protein product: CASRGSSGNTIYF.

This clonotype was counted at least ten times. The CDR3 protein is CASSPFPGPGNTIYF. In nucleotides, the CDR3 is TGTGCCAGCAGCCCGTTCCCGGGTCCTGGAAACACCATATATTTT. This chain connects TRBV9 to TRBJ1-3; D gene unclear. The CDR3 sequence is 15 residues long. Trimming cost V 4 bases and J 2 bases, with 13 bases left between them. Germline CDR1 is SGDLS and CDR2 is YYNGEE.